This entry lists 26 T cell receptor beta chains sequenced from one sample in a study of T-cell reconstitution after alpha-beta-depleted transplantation in children. The TCRbeta library incorporated unique molecular identifiers. TCRdb passed the PCR reads through MiXCR, listing each CDR3 protein once. The sample carries 640,000 or so distinct CDR3 sequences, around 17% recorded once. The material was PBMCs from the stem cell graft donor, obtained from the stem cell graft. These receptor sequences come from a human donor who donated a stem cell graft to a child with acute myeloid leukemia.

This clonotype showed up many times. The genes are TRBV20-1 and TRBJ1-3, with a weak D call TRBD1 (6 bases). This CDR3 has 15 residues. Trimming took off 4 bases at V and 0 bases at J, with 13 bases between the two ends. The germline CDR1 and CDR2 sequences are DFQATT and SNEGSKA (reference sequence). CDR3 loop: CSATTGPSSGNTIYF. In DNA form, the CDR3 reads TGCAGTGCTACGACAGGTCCGAGCTCTGGAAACACCATATATTTT.

This clonotype was found many times. The CDR3 sequence is CASLQSGKETQYF. CDR3 bases: TGTGCCAGTTTGCAGTCAGGGAAAGAGACCCAGTACTTC. The chain couples TRBV7-9 to TRBJ2-5; D might be TRBD1 (5 bases). Germline lookup yields CDR1 SEHNR and CDR2 FQNEAQ (reference sequence). The CDR3 has 13 amino acids. V was shortened by 9 bases and J by 3 bases, with 14 bases between the two germline ends.

The chain uses TRBV6-2 or TRBV6-3 and TRBJ1-1, with D perhaps matching TRBD1 (5 bases). This CDR3 contains 13 residues. Germline-derived CDR1 and CDR2 are MNHEY and SVGEGT. V was cut by 6 bases and J by 7 bases, with 15 bases left in between. The CDR3 spells CASRVEGQGEAFF. The CDR3 nucleotides are TGTGCCAGCAGAGTGGAGGGTCAGGGTGAAGCTTTCTTT.

This clonotype was observed many times. The chain links TRBV12-3 or TRBV12-4 to TRBJ2-1; D remains unclear. The CDR3 is 11 residues long. Trimming removed 7 bases from V and 9 bases from J, with 10 bases in between. CDR3 nucleotides: TGTGCCAGCACCTCTTTTCTTGAGCAGTTCTTC. It is translated as CASTSFLEQFF.

This chain uses TRBV28 with TRBJ2-7; D not resolved. With 3 bases removed from V and 2 bases from J, the gap between germline ends came to 20 bases. The germline CDR1 and CDR2 sequences are MDHEN and SYDVKM. This CDR3 is 17 amino acids long. This CDR3 reads CASSLSPRRRLTYEQYV. Here the CDR3 DNA reads TGTGCCAGCAGTTTGTCTCCGAGACGGCGGCTGACCTACGAGCAGTACGTC.

Ten or more counts support this clonotype. The chain combines TRBV29-1 with TRBJ2-1; D gene ambiguous. V gave up 3 bases and J gave up 8 bases, with 14 bases separating them. The germline V gene encodes CDR1 SQVTM and CDR2 ANQGSEA. The CDR3 sequence is 13 residues long. This CDR3 is CSVDRSIAHEQFF. The CDR3 coding sequence is TGCAGCGTTGATCGTTCCATTGCCCATGAGCAGTTCTTC.

This clonotype came up many times. The chain uses TRBV18 and TRBJ1-1; D not certain. The germline V and J ends were trimmed by 4 bases and 0 bases, with 6 bases remaining between them. The CDR3 totals 13 residues. Germline V gene sequence: CDR1 KGHSH, CDR2 LQKENI. The CDR3 DNA follows: TGTGCCAGCTCACAAGATATGAACACTGAAGCTTTCTTT. Protein product: CASSQDMNTEAFF.

V gene TRBV5-1 combines with J gene TRBJ2-7; 7 bases agree with TRBD2. CDR3 size: 13 residues. V trimming: 6 bases; J trimming: 7 bases; junction bases outside the gene matches: 10. Germline V gene sequence: CDR1 SGHRS, CDR2 YFSETQ. CDR3 bases: TGCGCCAGCAAGGTCGACTACGGGAGGGAGCAGTACTTC. Translated, it gives CASKVDYGREQYF.

This rearrangement joins TRBV20-1 to TRBJ2-5; D tentatively reads TRBD1 or TRBD2 (5 bases each). Germline values: CDR1 DFQATT, CDR2 SNEGSKA (reference sequence). This CDR3 is built from 15 residues. The ends were cut back, 0 bases at V and 2 bases at J, with 13 bases in the middle. The CDR3 DNA reads TGCAGTGCTAGAGATGGACAAGCGGCTCAAGAGACCCAGTACTTC. Translating it yields CSARDGQAAQETQYF.

The rearrangement links TRBV12-3 or TRBV12-4 to TRBJ2-3; no clear D gene. The CDR3 runs 12 residues. V lost 8 bases to trimming and J lost 0 bases, with 6 bases between them. The CDR3 sequence is CASRWSTDTQYF. The CDR3, as DNA: TGTGCCAGCCGGTGGAGCACAGATACGCAGTATTTT.

This clonotype came up many times. The chain has TRBV5-1 and TRBJ1-1, with D maybe TRBD1 (6 bases). The CDR3 has 16 residues. The germline gives CDR1 SGHRS, CDR2 YFSETQ. Deletions cut 3 bases from V and 0 bases from J, with 15 bases between. In DNA, the CDR3 is TGCGCCAGCAGCTCACCCGACGGGGACATGAACACTGAAGCTTTCTTT. Amino acids: CASSSPDGDMNTEAFF.

This clonotype was seen ten or more times. This chain uses TRBV20-1 with TRBJ1-1; D uncertain. Per the germline V gene, CDR1 is DFQATT and CDR2 is SNEGSKA (reference sequence). This CDR3 region has 14 residues. The V gene lost 6 bases and the J gene lost 0 bases, with 14 bases spanning the gap. Here the CDR3 DNA reads TGCAGTGCACATACGACAACTCTGAACACTGAAGCTTTCTTT. This codes for CSAHTTTLNTEAFF.

DNA of the CDR3: TGCGCCAGCGCGTGGGGCGGCAACTCCTACAATGAGCAGTTCTTC. Amino acid sequence: CASAWGGNSYNEQFF. The genes are TRBV5-1 and TRBJ2-1, with D possibly matching TRBD1 (5 bases). The V end was cut by 7 bases, the J end by 0 bases, with 14 bases between. CDR1 SGHRS and CDR2 YFSETQ come from the germline V gene. The CDR3 covers 15 residues.

This clonotype has ten or more counts. CDR3 bases: TGCAGTGCTAGAGATTACCAGGAGGGTGGCTACACCTTC. As protein: CSARDYQEGGYTF. The chain uses TRBV20-1 and TRBJ1-2; no definite D call. The CDR3 consists of 13 residues. Trimming shortened V by 0 bases and J by 7 bases, and 12 bases separated the two germline ends. From germline, CDR1 is DFQATT and CDR2 SNEGSKA (reference sequence).

V gene TRBV4-3 combines with J gene TRBJ2-7; D call uncertain. CDR1 and CDR2 (germline): LGHNA, YSLEER. The CDR3 contains 15 residues. V lost 0 bases and J 6 bases, leaving 15 bases between the germline ends. The CDR3 DNA reads TGCGCCAGCAGCCAAGATAGTCGTCGGTTCGGCGAGCAGTACTTC. The encoded protein is CASSQDSRRFGEQYF.

This clonotype has ten or more counts. J is TRBJ1-6 and V is TRBV5-1; D not resolved. The CDR3 has 13 amino acids. V gave up 1 base and J gave up 6 bases, with 5 bases separating them. Germline CDR1 SGHRS, CDR2 YFSETQ. The CDR3 region is CASSLFANSPLHF. In DNA, the CDR3 is TGCGCCAGCAGCTTGTTCGCTAATTCACCCCTCCACTTT.

Ten or more counts support this clonotype. The gene calls are TRBV20-1 and TRBJ1-2; D perhaps matches TRBD1 (6 bases). V gave up 1 base and J gave up 3 bases, with 9 bases separating them. Germline V gives CDR1 DFQATT, CDR2 SNEGSKA (reference sequence). This CDR3 has 13 residues. CDR3 sequence: CSARARGDYGYTF. CDR3 sequence (DNA): TGCAGTGCTAGAGCCAGGGGAGACTATGGCTACACCTTC.

This chain links TRBV12-3 or TRBV12-4 with TRBJ1-5; D remains ambiguous. The CDR3 is made up of 14 amino acids. V lost 7 bases, J lost 4 bases, and 14 bases lay in between. The CDR3 sequence is CASNIGPINQPQHF. CDR3 nucleotides: TGTGCCAGCAATATCGGACCGATTAATCAGCCCCAGCATTTT.

This rearrangement joins TRBV27 to TRBJ1-5, with unresolved D. Germline CDR1 and CDR2: MNHEY and SMNVEV (reference sequence). Trimming pared 6 bases from V and 1 base from J, leaving 13 bases between. The CDR3 length is 15 residues. Here the CDR3 reads CASSSSGGSNQPQHF. As DNA, the CDR3 is TGTGCCAGCAGCTCGTCAGGAGGGAGCAATCAGCCCCAGCATTTT.

V gene TRBV20-1 combines with J gene TRBJ2-3; 10 nucleotides align to TRBD2. CDR1 is DFQATT, CDR2 SNEGSKA, per germline (reference sequence). J lost 6 bases, V lost 4 bases, and 22 bases had no gene match. The CDR3 length is 19 residues. The DNA for the CDR3 is TGCAGTGCTATGGGGGCGTCAAGCGGGGGGGCCAAGTTCATGGATACGCAGTATTTT. Encoded protein: CSAMGASSGGAKFMDTQYF.

As regards this clonotype: Just one base apart from a much larger clone, this may be a read error. The CDR3 spells CSARGRGFTDTQYF. The DNA for the CDR3 is TGCAGTGCCCGGGGACGGGGGTTCACAGATACGCAGTATTTT. The V call is TRBV20-1, the J call TRBJ2-3; TRBD2 is a possible D gene (6 bases). Germline V gene sequence: CDR1 DFQATT, CDR2 SNEGSKA (reference sequence). The CDR3 runs 14 residues. Trimming took off 6 bases at V and 2 bases at J, with 15 bases between the two ends.

The rearrangement uses TRBV5-1 and TRBJ2-2; D ambiguous. The germline V gene encodes CDR1 SGHRS and CDR2 YFSETQ. V lost 4 bases and J 4 bases, leaving 11 bases between the germline ends. CDR3 size: 14 residues. Here the CDR3 DNA reads TGCGCCAGCAGCATCCAGCCCGCCACCGGGGAGCTGTTTTTT. Translating gives CASSIQPATGELFF.

This clonotype was counted between two and nine times. This sequence joins TRBV7-4 and TRBJ2-2, with 7 bases aligning to TRBD1. Germline CDR1 and CDR2: SGHVT and SQSDAQ. The CDR3 totals 19 residues. V shed 5 bases and J 0 bases; nucleotides not matched to a gene: 15. The CDR3 protein is CASSIGTASIRPNTGELFF. DNA for the CDR3: TGTGCCAGCAGCATTGGGACAGCTTCCATTAGGCCGAACACCGGGGAGCTGTTTTTT.

In this sample, this clonotype turned up many times. The V gene is TRBV29-1, the J gene TRBJ2-5; D might be TRBD2 (6 bases). Germline CDR1 is SQVTM and CDR2 is ANQGSEA. The CDR3 has 13 amino acids. The V end was cut by 2 bases, the J end by 2 bases, with 9 bases between. The CDR3 sequence: CSVESGRQETQYF. DNA of the CDR3: TGCAGCGTTGAATCAGGGAGGCAAGAGACCCAGTACTTC.

This clonotype was observed at least ten times. DNA of the CDR3: TGTGCCAGCAGTGGGGGACTAGCGGGGTTTTCTAGCACAGATACGCAGTATTTT. Translation gives CASSGGLAGFSSTDTQYF. The rearrangement links TRBV6-1 to TRBJ2-3; TRBD2 agrees at 13 bases. CDR1 is MNHNS and CDR2 is SASEGT in the germline V gene. With V trimmed by 4 bases and J by 0 bases, 7 bases remained unmatched. The CDR3 contains 18 residues.

This clonotype showed up just a few times. The rearrangement links TRBV6-1 to TRBJ1-1; tentatively, D is TRBD1 (5 bases). V was trimmed by 6 bases and J by 10 bases, leaving 18 bases between them. This CDR3 spans 13 amino acids. Germline CDR1 reads MNHNS; CDR2 reads SASEGT. CDR3 nucleotides: TGTGCCAGCAGCCTGACAGATCGGTGGGGAGCTTTCTTT. Translated, it gives CASSLTDRWGAFF.